Reported below is one T cell receptor beta chain. Assay: immunoSEQ multiplex PCR; the TCRdb copy retains only in-frame clones and omits some. Counted here are about 660,000 clones, about 89% occurring once; the ten biggest clones make up about 0.0094%. This entry is derived from a study of shared T cell receptors in the human thymus. Germline V gene sequence: CDR1 ENHRY, CDR2 SYGVKD. This CDR3 comprises 17 residues. Losses at the gene ends were 2 bases for V and 0 bases for J; bases not matched to a gene: 7. This same sample was also part of a study on human thymus T cells. From that second work: Corrective cardiac operations yielded the resected thymus tissue. Thymic and blood repertoires seemed to favor certain V and J genes. As related research reported, thymic repertoires overlapped highly among unrelated individuals.

The material sequenced was thymocytes. V and J are TRBV10-3 and TRBJ1-2, with 9 nucleotides matching TRBD1. The clonotype comes from a boy younger than two with a congenital heart defect. CDR3 sequence (DNA): TGTGCCATCAGTGAGGAACAGGGGGCCCTATCTAACTATGGCTACACCTTC. Its protein product is CAISEEQGALSNYGYTF.